What follows is one T cell receptor (beta chain) and its context. The antigen is unknown. This entry is derived from a study of T cell clonotyping in hematopoietic cell transplantation. Study-wide findings and caveats: Graft donor and pretransplant recipient Inverse Simpson Index values predicted broader posttransplant TCR diversity. Few recipient clonotypes overlapped donors; over 95% were de novo at given depth.

This table comes from immunoSEQ multiplex PCR, and its TCRdb copy is limited to in-frame clones, with some not included. Counted here are about 13,000 clones, 80% to 95% occurring once; the ten biggest clones make up 1.2%. CDR3 length: 17 residues. Germline V gives CDR1 SGHNT, CDR2 YYREEE (reference sequence). Trimming pared 3 bases from V and 3 bases from J, leaving 19 bases between. This receptor was taken from a man aged 25-45 years in good health. Some clones in this sample may be carry-over from other donors' samples. Input material: peripheral blood mononuclear cells. The genes are TRBV5-4 and TRBJ1-5; maybe TRBD1 (6 bases). The CDR3 DNA reads TGTGCCAGCAGCTCCGGGGGCGGAGTGAGGGACAATCAGCCCCAGCATTTT. Amino acid sequence: CASSSGGGVRDNQPQHF.